This record looks at one T cell receptor beta chain sequence and its context. This receptor's antigen is unknown. No much larger clone exists at a distance of one base, and base qualities are not known. The cohort consisted of 600 or so healthy bone marrow donors. All cohort members were sampled while nominally healthy, although unrecorded immune exposures were likely present. The donor was CMV seropositive and was included in the group of around 300 seropositive cohort members. A peripheral blood sample was collected from each donor, and TCR beta sequencing was performed on peripheral blood mononuclear cells. The Qiagen DNeasy Blood Extraction Kit was used to extract genomic DNA from the blood cell samples. Library prep was done by the immunoSEQ multiplex PCR assay. For the multiplex PCR, a mixture combining 60 forward primers for TCR Vbeta segments and 13 reverse primers for TCR Jbeta segments was used. The CDR3 region of rearranged TCR beta genes was amplified from genomic DNA by a multiplex PCR assay. The Illumina HiSeq System was used to sequence the amplified TCR beta libraries as 87-base-pair reads. For the original study's pipeline: In a later analysis, 80 million or so unique TCR beta chains were counted across the 666 repertoires, and roughly 10 million of these chains were shared by at least two donors. To remove PCR and sequencing errors, raw reads were error-corrected and collapsed into unique sequences using a nearest-neighbor algorithm that merged closely related sequences. Alignment of CDR3 sequences to IMGT reference sequences was used to assign V, D and J gene segments. For a sequence to be retained, at least a six-nucleotide match to both a V gene segment and a J gene segment was required. Rearrangements were called productive when the CDR3 lacked stop codons and stayed in frame with V and J; all others were non-productive. Following IMGT convention, CDR3 was defined as the stretch from the second conserved V-encoded cysteine up to the conserved J-encoded phenylalanine. In an earlier analysis of around 570 of the donors, sequences lacking an unambiguous match to a single V gene segment were excluded. In an earlier analysis of around 600 of the donors, V segments were called functional above 56.7% productive rearrangements and were called segregating when the between-donor standard deviation exceeded 5%. To diagnose cytomegalovirus status from the catalog of TCR beta chain sequences, a statistical classification framework was built. V and J gene assignment, in a later analysis, came from comparing TCR nucleotide sequences with IMGT/GENE-DB human TR gene sequences. In a later analysis, CDR3 sequences and most-parsimonious VDJ recombination scenarios were assigned using the TCRdist pipeline. In a later analysis, every TCR beta chain was defined by the combination of its CDR3 amino acid sequence and its V-gene family, and reads without a unique V-gene family were dropped. In a later analysis, 450 to 600 highly shared, low-generation-probability nucleotide sequences were removed to address suspected cross-contamination and a sequencing artifact. In a later analysis, a clonal expansion index for each public chain was calculated from normalized within-repertoire ranks of inferred template counts. Generation probabilities in a later analysis came from a VDJ recombination model fitted to out-of-frame rearrangements, and those results were checked against IGoR. In a later analysis, TCR-TCR, TCR-HLA and TCR-CMV co-occurrence was scored with hypergeometric tests, and a repertoire-size bias correction was applied to TCR pairs. In a later analysis, false discovery rates were estimated by permuting HLA or CMV assignments 20 times. In a later analysis, co-occurring TCRs were grouped using DBSCAN, and TCRdist sequence similarity was added for clustering within HLA-allele-positive subsets. For co-occurrence clustering, repertoires with fewer than 30,000 or more than 120,000 public chains were excluded, along with roughly 5 repertoires with anomalous nucleotide sharing. Held by TCRdb, this immuneACCESS table contains in-frame sequences only and omits some clones. Under half of the omission traces to an unresolved V gene where checked; the cause of the rest is unknown. V, J and clone size are those of that table, while D and trimming were read from the DNA. In all, the sample holds 100,000 to 150,000 clones, and about two thirds of those were seen once. Of the sample, approximately 3.9% falls within the top ten clones.

These data belong to a study of cytomegalovirus exposure and HLA in healthy donors (dated by TCRdb to 2017 to 2019). Regarding the complete study: An earlier analysis of approximately 640 of the donors reported 250 to 300 Gb of sequence data and about 100 million unique TCR beta sequences from 150 million to 200 million T cells. An early release that covered more than 550 HLA-typed donors contained approximately 300 gigabases of sequencing data and tens of millions of unique TCR sequences. Among the roughly 410 genotyped donors, roughly 80% belonged to the genetic ancestry cluster associated with self-reported Caucasian donors. The aim of the study was to test whether cataloging public T cell receptors could identify signatures of past pathogen exposure. The study profiled the T cell repertoires of under 850 subjects by immunosequencing and related them to cytomegalovirus serostatus. In addition to the first cohort of 666 subjects, a separate validation cohort of approximately 110 different subjects was used. High-throughput TCR immunosequencing, statistical association of individual TCRs with disease status, and machine learning were combined to predict cytomegalovirus infection status. In a later analysis, previously published TCR beta repertoires from about 640 donors were re-analyzed and high-resolution HLA genotyping was added so that TCR occurrence patterns could be studied. In the later analysis, no new phenotypic data were used to find candidate immune exposures; instead, reliance was placed on TCR beta sequences and their occurrence across donors. In an earlier analysis of roughly 580 of the donors, high-throughput TCR beta sequencing was used to judge whether each TCR beta V gene segment behaved as functional or pseudogenic. Donor age, sex, ethnicity and CMV serostatus were collected together with the repertoire data. A later genetic analysis took genome-wide SNP genotypes for about 65% of the 666 donors and used that subset as a discovery cohort. Every repertoire in the discovery cohort had been generated on one and the same sequencing platform. Both class I and class II loci were covered by HLA typing, at four-digit resolution. The number of typed donors differed by locus: roughly 620-630 for A, B, C, DRB1 and DQB1; some 500 for DQA1; approximately 610 for DPA1; and around 490 for DPB1. Because of strong linkage in the cohort, a handful of DR-DQ haplotypes were treated as single units for association and clustering. On average, about 240,000 unique TCR beta nucleotide sequences were sequenced per donor among some 420 genotyped donors of the cohort, with roughly 18% of those sequences being non-productive.

Broader findings and caveats from the paper: The cohort was sequenced for TCR beta chains only, and without alpha or paired-chain data the features that could be detected were limited. In both the original and validation cohorts, the classifier was reported to diagnose cytomegalovirus status with high specificity and sensitivity. A group of highly shared sequence variants was considered likely to be a technical artifact of the sequencing pipeline. A total of 164 TCR beta chains were listed by the study as associated with cytomegalovirus. In a later analysis, HLA-associated TCR beta chains showed more clonal expansion and lower generation probabilities than non-associated chains that were equally common. V-gene and J-gene trimming of TCR beta chains was associated with a missense DCLRE1C variant in a later genetic analysis, and the association was replicated in an independent cohort. The 87-base-pair reads could not distinguish some IMGT-functional V segments, including TRBV6-2 and TRBV6-3, so those segments were excluded. Linkage disequilibrium might explain the correlated functional status among segregating V segments, but an unknown experimental factor could not be excluded. A later genetic analysis reported fewer N-insertions in productive TCRs among donors in an Asian-associated ancestry cluster than the approximately 670-donor mean. Over 15 rarely observed V segments, including chromosome 9 orphons, were excluded from the earlier analysis of 550 to 700 of the donors because counts were too low. CMV serostatus was the only immune exposure information available for the cohort. According to a later analysis, parvovirus B19, influenza, CMV and Epstein-Barr virus appeared linked to several top co-occurrence clusters. When HLA alleles, especially DR and DQ, strongly co-occurred, TCR associations were difficult to assign to individual alleles. In a later analysis, some 18,000 TCR beta sequences were associated with specific HLA alleles at a false discovery rate of 0.05. Because HLA typing was unavailable for some donors at each locus, only the typed subset was used in association tests. Presence/absence analyses assumed roughly uniform sequencing depth across donors, an assumption that may not hold. A later analysis found that most CMV-associated TCR beta chains appeared HLA-restricted, with HLA associations seemingly driven largely by CMV exposure. A further reported finding was that TCR beta sequences accurately predicted the HLA-A and HLA-B alleles for most subjects in the first cohort. The authors suggested that the approach could potentially be generalized to other disease states and immunological phenotypes. Broadly in line with IMGT annotations, most TCR beta V segments showed up in productive rearrangements about 90% or about 30% of the time in an earlier analysis of 450 to 600 of the donors. While some public TCRs were present in many individuals, most TCR sequences turned up only very rarely across donors. A later analysis found that TCR association rates varied across HLA loci, with DRB1 alleles showing the most associated TCRs and HLA-C alleles the fewest. In vitro tests confirmed that a few of the cytomegalovirus-associated TCR beta chains recognize cytomegalovirus antigens.

CDR1 and CDR2 are drawn from the germline V gene (reference sequence): SGHNT, YYREEE. From cysteine to phenylalanine, the CDR3 is 14 amino acids long. Only the CDR3 DNA is retained, 42 bases long and in frame from the first base. The V end loses 4 bases and the J end loses 2 bases, and a stretch of 13 bases separates them. The chain joins TRBV5-4 to TRBJ2-7; matching of 6 bases hints at TRBD2 as the D gene. The sequence derives from a man aged 50-59 years in good health and CMV-seropositive. The sequencing sample was made of PBMCs. The DNA sequence reads TGTGCCAGCAGCGACCGGGACTTTCCCTACGAGCAGTACTTC. Its protein product is CASSDRDFPYEQYF.